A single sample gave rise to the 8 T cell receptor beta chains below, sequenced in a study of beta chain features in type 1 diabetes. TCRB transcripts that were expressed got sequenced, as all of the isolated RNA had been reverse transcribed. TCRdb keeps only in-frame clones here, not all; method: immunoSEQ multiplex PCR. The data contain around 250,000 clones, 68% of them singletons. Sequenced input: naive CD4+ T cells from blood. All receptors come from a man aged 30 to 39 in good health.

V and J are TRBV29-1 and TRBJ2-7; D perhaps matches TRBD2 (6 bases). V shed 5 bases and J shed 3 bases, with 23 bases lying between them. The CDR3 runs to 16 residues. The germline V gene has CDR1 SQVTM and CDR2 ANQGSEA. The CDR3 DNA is TGCAGCGTTAAGGCACAGGCGGGGCGTTTTAACTACGAGCAGTACTTC. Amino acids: CSVKAQAGRFNYEQYF.

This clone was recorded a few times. CDR3 in amino acids: CSVSGTQNTEAFF. DNA for the CDR3: TGCAGCGTCTCCGGGACACAGAACACTGAAGCTTTCTTT. This rearrangement joins TRBV29-1 to TRBJ1-1; D is possibly TRBD1 (6 bases). With 6 bases removed from V and 1 base from J, the gap between germline ends came to 12 bases. Germline CDR1 SQVTM, CDR2 ANQGSEA. The CDR3 consists of 13 residues.

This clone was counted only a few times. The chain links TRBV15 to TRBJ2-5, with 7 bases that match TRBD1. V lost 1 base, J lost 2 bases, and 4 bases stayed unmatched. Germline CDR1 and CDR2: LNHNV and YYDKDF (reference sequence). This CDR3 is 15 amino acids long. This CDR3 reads CATSRGGRGQETQYF. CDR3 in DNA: TGTGCCACCAGCAGAGGCGGCAGGGGGCAAGAGACCCAGTACTTC. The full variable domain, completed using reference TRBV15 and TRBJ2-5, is DAMVIQNPRYQVTQFGKPVTLSCSQTLNHNVMYWYQQKSSQAPKLLFHYYDKDFNNEADTPDNFQSRRPNTSFCFLDIRSPGLGDTAMYLCATSRGGRGQETQYFGPGTRLLVL.

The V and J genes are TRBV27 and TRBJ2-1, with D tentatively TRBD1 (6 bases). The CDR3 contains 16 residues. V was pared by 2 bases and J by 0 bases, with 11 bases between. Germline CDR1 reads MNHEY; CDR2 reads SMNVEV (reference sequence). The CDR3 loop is CASSLNRGSSYNEQFF. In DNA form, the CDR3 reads TGTGCCAGCAGTTTAAATAGGGGGAGCTCCTACAATGAGCAGTTCTTC.

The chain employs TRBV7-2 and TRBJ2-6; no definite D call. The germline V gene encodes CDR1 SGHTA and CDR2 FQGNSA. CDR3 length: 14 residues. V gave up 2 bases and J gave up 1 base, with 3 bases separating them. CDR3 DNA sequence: TGTGCCAGCAGCTTATCATCTGGGGCCAACGTCCTGACTTTC. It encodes CASSLSSGANVLTF.

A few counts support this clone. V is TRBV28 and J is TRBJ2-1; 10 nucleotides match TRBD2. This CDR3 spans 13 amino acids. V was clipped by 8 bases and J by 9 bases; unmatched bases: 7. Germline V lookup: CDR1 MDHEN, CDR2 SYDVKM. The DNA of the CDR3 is TGTGCCAGCCGGTCTAGCGGGAGCCTTGAGCAGTTCTTC. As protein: CASRSSGSLEQFF.

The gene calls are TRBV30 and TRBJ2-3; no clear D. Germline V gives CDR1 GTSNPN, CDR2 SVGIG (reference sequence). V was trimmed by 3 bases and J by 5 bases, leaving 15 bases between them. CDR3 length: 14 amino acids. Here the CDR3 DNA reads TGTGCCTGGAGCCTCTTGAGTCCCCAAGATACGCAGTATTTT. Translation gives CAWSLLSPQDTQYF.

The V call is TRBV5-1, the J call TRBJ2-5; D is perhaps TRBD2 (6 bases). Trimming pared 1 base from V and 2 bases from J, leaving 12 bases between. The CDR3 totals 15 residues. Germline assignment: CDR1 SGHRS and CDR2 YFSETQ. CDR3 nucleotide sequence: TGCGCCAGCAGCTTGAGTTTAGCGGATCAAGAGACCCAGTACTTC. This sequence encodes CASSLSLADQETQYF.